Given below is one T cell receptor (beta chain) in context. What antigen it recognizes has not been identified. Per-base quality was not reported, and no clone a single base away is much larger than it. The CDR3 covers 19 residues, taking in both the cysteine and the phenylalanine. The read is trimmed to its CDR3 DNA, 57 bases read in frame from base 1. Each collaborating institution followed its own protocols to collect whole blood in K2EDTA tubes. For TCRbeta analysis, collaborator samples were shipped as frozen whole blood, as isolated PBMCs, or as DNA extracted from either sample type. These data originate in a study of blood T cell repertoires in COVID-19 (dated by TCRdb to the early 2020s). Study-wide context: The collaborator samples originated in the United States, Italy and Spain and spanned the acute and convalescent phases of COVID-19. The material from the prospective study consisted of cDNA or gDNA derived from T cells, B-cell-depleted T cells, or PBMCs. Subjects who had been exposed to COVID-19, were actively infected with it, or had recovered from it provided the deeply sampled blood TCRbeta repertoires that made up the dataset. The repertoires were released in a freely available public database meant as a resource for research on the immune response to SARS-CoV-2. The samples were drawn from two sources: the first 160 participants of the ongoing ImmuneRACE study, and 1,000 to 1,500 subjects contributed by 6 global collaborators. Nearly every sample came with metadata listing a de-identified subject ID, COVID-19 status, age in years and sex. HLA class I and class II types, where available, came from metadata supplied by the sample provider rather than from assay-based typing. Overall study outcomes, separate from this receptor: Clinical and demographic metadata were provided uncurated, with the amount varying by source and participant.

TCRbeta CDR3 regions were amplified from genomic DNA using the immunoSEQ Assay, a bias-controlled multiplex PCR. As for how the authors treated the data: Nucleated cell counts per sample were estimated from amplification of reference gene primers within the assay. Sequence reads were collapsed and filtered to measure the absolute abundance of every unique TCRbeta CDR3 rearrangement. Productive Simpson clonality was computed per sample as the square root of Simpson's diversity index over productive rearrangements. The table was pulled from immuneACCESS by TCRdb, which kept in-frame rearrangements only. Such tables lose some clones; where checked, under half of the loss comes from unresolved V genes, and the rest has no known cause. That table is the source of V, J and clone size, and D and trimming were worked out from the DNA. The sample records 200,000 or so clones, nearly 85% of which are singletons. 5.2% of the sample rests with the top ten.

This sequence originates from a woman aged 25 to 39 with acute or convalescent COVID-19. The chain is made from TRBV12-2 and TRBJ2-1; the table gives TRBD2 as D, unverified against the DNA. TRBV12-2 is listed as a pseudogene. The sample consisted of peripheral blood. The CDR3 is CASRSLPFKGGGPYNEQFF. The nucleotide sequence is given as TGTGCAAGTCGCTCACTACCCTTCAAGGGCGGGGGGCCCTACAATGAGCAGTTCTTC.